This entry lists 27 T cell receptor beta chains sequenced from one sample in a study of shared clonotypes between healthy human individuals. Produced via immunoSEQ multiplex PCR; TCRdb's table is partial and in-frame only. The sample lists millions of clones, approximately 94% occurring once. Naivety among CD8 cells was defined by CD45RO negativity and positive CCR7 selection, thereby excluding terminally differentiated effector memory CD45RA+ cells. The sequenced sample was naive CD8+ T cells sorted from blood. These receptors all come from a young man in good health.

V is TRBV27 and J is TRBJ2-2; D is unresolved. Trimming left V 3 bases short and J 4 bases short, with 6 bases between. CDR3 length: 13 amino acids. Germline CDR1 reads MNHEY; CDR2 reads SMNVEV (reference sequence). The CDR3 DNA sequence: TGTGCCAGCAGTTTTGTCCCCACCGGGGAGCTGTTTTTT. This translates into CASSFVPTGELFF.

The V gene is TRBV4-2, the J gene TRBJ2-1, with D uncertain. Germline V gene data show CDR1 as LGHNA and CDR2 as YNFKEQ. Trimming took 2 bases from V and 4 from J, leaving 12 bases between them. CDR3 length: 15 residues. The CDR3 is CASSQRFDRYNEQFF. The DNA for the CDR3 is TGTGCCAGCAGCCAAAGGTTCGATAGGTACAATGAGCAGTTCTTC.

This clone was observed once. J is TRBJ2-2 and V is TRBV13; TRBD1 matches at 8 bases. Germline-derived CDR1 and CDR2 are PRHDT and FYEKMQ (reference sequence). The CDR3 consists of 16 residues. Trimming cost V 5 bases and J 1 base; bases outside gene matches: 6. DNA of the CDR3: TGTGCCAGCAGCCTGGAAGGACAGGGGAACACCGGGGAGCTGTTTTTT. This gives the protein CASSLEGQGNTGELFF.

The rearrangement joins TRBV9 to TRBJ2-2; 10 positions match TRBD2. The CDR3 contains 15 residues. The ends lost 7 bases at V and 1 base at J; junction bases unmatched: 4. Germline assignment: CDR1 SGDLS and CDR2 YYNGEE. CDR3 nucleotides: TGTGCCAGCTCACTAGCGGGACAGAACACCGGGGAGCTGTTTTTT. Amino acids: CASSLAGQNTGELFF.

This chain joins TRBV6-5 and TRBJ2-2, with TRBD2 matching 11 bases. J lost 6 bases, V lost 7 bases, and 7 bases had no gene match. The CDR3 length is 15 residues. Germline V gene sequence: CDR1 MNHEY, CDR2 SVGAGI. The CDR3, as DNA: TGTGCCAGCACCCTACTAGCGGGAGTCTCCGGGGAGCTGTTTTTT. Its translation: CASTLLAGVSGELFF.

The chain uses TRBV27 and TRBJ2-2; D is perhaps TRBD2 (5 bases). Germline-derived CDR1 and CDR2 are MNHEY and SMNVEV (reference sequence). V gave up 2 bases and J gave up 2 bases, with 9 bases separating them. This CDR3 has 15 amino acids. CDR3 sequence (DNA): TGTGCCAGCAGTTTACCAGCGGCAAACACCGGGGAGCTGTTTTTT. It is translated as CASSLPAANTGELFF.

The rearrangement joins TRBV28 to TRBJ2-7; D call uncertain. The ends were cut back, 2 bases at V and 0 bases at J, with 11 bases in the middle. The CDR3 spans 15 residues. Per the germline V gene, CDR1 is MDHEN and CDR2 is SYDVKM. The CDR3 DNA is TGTGCCAGCAGTTTAGCCGGCAGTCCCTCCTACGAGCAGTACTTC. As protein: CASSLAGSPSYEQYF. Combining the CDR3 with reference TRBV28 and TRBJ2-7 gives the whole variable domain DVKVTQSSRYLVKRTGEKVFLECVQDMDHENMFWYRQDPGLGLRLIYFSYDVKMKEKGDIPEGYSVSREKKERFSLILESASTNQTSMYLCASSLAGSPSYEQYFGPGTRLTVT.

The V and J genes are TRBV6-5 and TRBJ1-6; 8 bases are a match to TRBD1. The length of the CDR3 is 15 residues. Trimming removed 7 bases from V and 3 bases from J; junction bases left unmatched: 5. The germline CDR1 and CDR2 sequences are MNHEY and SVGAGI. The CDR3 is CASTWDRRYNSPLHF. For the CDR3, the DNA is TGTGCCAGCACCTGGGACAGGCGCTATAATTCACCCCTCCACTTT.

CDR3 sequence (DNA): TGTGCCATCAGTGAGTCGCTAGCGGGATTCACAGATACGCAGTATTTT. Translation gives CAISESLAGFTDTQYF. This rearrangement joins TRBV10-3 to TRBJ2-3; 9 nucleotides line up with TRBD2. Germline V gene data show CDR1 as ENHRY and CDR2 as SYGVKD. With 0 bases clipped from V and 2 bases from J, the junction kept 3 bases outside the gene matches. CDR3 size: 16 residues.

Points on this clone: The sample contains more than one DNA sequence encoding this CDR3. V usage is TRBV6-5 and J usage is TRBJ2-7; D unclear. Trimming removed 0 bases at V and 3 bases at J, with 9 bases between. This CDR3 is 14 amino acids long. Germline CDR1 is MNHEY and CDR2 is SVGAGI. The CDR3 DNA sequence: TGTGCCAGCAGTTACTCTAGCCCCGACTACGAGCAGTACTTC. Translated, it gives CASSYSSPDYEQYF.

The chain combines TRBV10-3 with TRBJ1-6; TRBD1 might be the D (5 bases). This CDR3 has 15 residues. Looked up from germline, CDR1 is ENHRY and CDR2 is SYGVKD. The ends were cut back, 2 bases at V and 8 bases at J, with 13 bases in the middle. In DNA, the CDR3 is TGTGCCATCAGTGAGGGGCAGGGATTTGATTCACCCCTCCACTTT. Translating it yields CAISEGQGFDSPLHF.

Worth noting for this clone: Other nucleotide sequences from this sample produce the same CDR3. J is TRBJ2-7 and V is TRBV4-2; D not certain. This CDR3 region has 13 residues. Germline V gene sequence: CDR1 LGHNA, CDR2 YNFKEQ. The V gene lost 1 base and the J gene lost 3 bases, with 7 bases spanning the gap. This CDR3 reads CASSQGPGYEQYF. CDR3 DNA: TGTGCCAGCAGCCAAGGTCCTGGCTACGAGCAGTACTTC.

This clone was seen a single time. This chain connects TRBV13 to TRBJ1-1; weak D call: TRBD1 (6 bases). V shed 5 bases and J shed 1 base, with 11 bases lying between them. CDR1 is PRHDT and CDR2 is FYEKMQ in the germline V gene (reference sequence). The CDR3 contains 14 residues. CDR3 DNA sequence: TGTGCCAGCAGCCCTACGACAGGGAACACTGAAGCTTTCTTT. Its protein is CASSPTTGNTEAFF.

This clone was seen once. The genes are TRBV5-5 and TRBJ2-7; the D is unclear. Germline V lookup: CDR1 SGHKS, CDR2 YYEKEE (reference sequence). V was clipped by 0 bases and J by 6 bases, with 16 bases between them. This CDR3 is built from 15 residues. CDR3 DNA sequence: TGTGCCAGCAGCTTGGAGGGCGGTCGGTTCAGCGAGCAGTACTTC. This sequence encodes CASSLEGGRFSEQYF.

V gene TRBV5-6 combines with J gene TRBJ2-7, with D perhaps matching TRBD1 (6 bases). This CDR3 is 14 amino acids long. The germline CDR1 and CDR2 sequences are SGHDT and YYEEEE. V shed 0 bases and J shed 3 bases, with 10 bases lying between them. CDR3 loop: CASSLEMDSYEQYF. The CDR3 DNA is TGTGCCAGCAGCTTGGAGATGGACAGCTACGAGCAGTACTTC. The complete variable domain, with remaining parts taken from reference TRBV5-6 and TRBJ2-7, reads DAGVTQSPTHLIKTRGQQVTLRCSPKSGHDTVSWYQQALGQGPQFIFQYYEEEERQRGNFPDRFSGHQFPNYSSELNVNALLLGDSALYLCASSLEMDSYEQYFGPGTRLTVT.

The rearrangement links TRBV28 to TRBJ2-7, with 8 bases aligning to TRBD2. The CDR3 sequence is 14 residues long. Germline-derived CDR1 and CDR2 are MDHEN and SYDVKM. V dropped 8 bases and J dropped 3; count of bases not matched to a gene: 9. The CDR3 DNA follows: TGTGCCAGCGCGCCCGGGACTAGGGACTACGAGCAGTACTTC. Translating it yields CASAPGTRDYEQYF.

The rearrangement links TRBV4-2 to TRBJ1-3; D is undetermined. The length of the CDR3 is 15 residues. The germline gives CDR1 LGHNA, CDR2 YNFKEQ. V dropped 0 bases and J dropped 0 bases, with 6 bases sitting between them. DNA for the CDR3: TGTGCCAGCAGCCAAGAGTGGGACTCTGGAAACACCATATATTTT. Its protein product is CASSQEWDSGNTIYF.

The CDR3 DNA is TGTGCCAGCGGGTCGGCGGGAGGTAAATACGAGCAGTACTTC. Protein sequence: CASGSAGGKYEQYF. V gene TRBV27 combines with J gene TRBJ2-7; 8 bases line up with TRBD2. The junction had 10 bases not matched to a gene; V was cut back by 8 bases and J by 4 bases. CDR1 is MNHEY and CDR2 is SMNVEV in the germline V gene (reference sequence). This CDR3 spans 14 amino acids.

V gene TRBV11-2 combines with J gene TRBJ2-7, with 8 bases that match TRBD1. This CDR3 contains 14 residues. Germline-derived CDR1 and CDR2 are SGHAT and FQNNGV. V trimming: 7 bases; J trimming: 2 bases; junction bases outside the gene matches: 7. Here the CDR3 DNA reads TGTGCCAGCAACCCCGGGACAGGTCCCTACGAGCAGTACTTC. Translated: CASNPGTGPYEQYF.

The rearrangement joins TRBV19 to TRBJ2-1; TRBD2 is a possible D gene (5 bases). Trimming left V 10 bases short and J 3 bases short, with 16 bases between. The CDR3 loop spans 14 amino acids. The germline V gene encodes CDR1 LNHDA and CDR2 SQIVND (reference sequence). The CDR3, as DNA: TGTGCCACCCCAAGTGAGCGGATCTACAATGAGCAGTTCTTC. It encodes CATPSERIYNEQFF.

This chain's CDR3 is CASSQVTGAYYEQYF. In DNA, the CDR3 is TGTGCCAGCAGCCAAGTAACAGGGGCCTACTACGAGCAGTACTTC. The chain combines TRBV4-2 with TRBJ2-7, with 7 nucleotides matching TRBD1. The CDR3 length is 15 residues. Trimming at V came to 1 base and at J to 3 bases, leaving 6 bases not matched to a gene. Germline V lookup: CDR1 LGHNA, CDR2 YNFKEQ.

The chain joins TRBV5-4 to TRBJ2-5, with TRBD2 matching 11 bases. The germline CDR1 and CDR2 sequences are SGHNT and YYREEE (reference sequence). V trimming: 0 bases; J trimming: 7 bases; junction bases outside the gene matches: 8. The CDR3 consists of 16 residues. The DNA for the CDR3 is TGTGCCAGCAGCTTGGTTACTAGCGGGAGTCCGGGGACCCAGTACTTC. It yields the protein CASSLVTSGSPGTQYF.

This clone was detected only once. This sequence joins TRBV9 and TRBJ1-1; D is ambiguous. The length of the CDR3 is 13 residues. V was pared by 3 bases and J by 5 bases, with 11 bases between. Germline values: CDR1 SGDLS, CDR2 YYNGEE. The CDR3 sequence is CASSEGPRTEAFF. The CDR3 bases are TGTGCCAGCAGCGAGGGCCCGAGGACTGAAGCTTTCTTT.

As to this clone: Other DNA sequences in this sample translate to the same CDR3. DNA of the CDR3: TGTGCCAGCAGTTTTACACTATCCTACGAGCAGTACTTC. Encoded protein: CASSFTLSYEQYF. This sequence joins TRBV27 and TRBJ2-7; D is undetermined. The CDR3 runs to 13 residues. Per the germline V gene, CDR1 is MNHEY and CDR2 is SMNVEV (reference sequence). Trimming shortened V by 3 bases and J by 1 base, and 7 bases separated the two germline ends.

A note on this clone: The germline gene is not matched at one end of the junction; a read error may be the cause. The rearrangement joins TRBV19 to TRBJ1-2; no reliable D call. In germline, CDR1 is LNHDA, CDR2 SQIVND (reference sequence). This CDR3 spans 10 amino acids. This CDR3 reads CASSSSTVSF. CDR3 nucleotide sequence: TGTGCCAGTAGTAGTTCCACAGTATCCTTC.

The chain carries TRBV4-3 and TRBJ2-7, with D maybe TRBD2 (5 bases). Between the trimmed V and J ends, which lost 4 bases and 3 bases, there was a span of 13 bases. This CDR3 spans 14 amino acids. CDR1 is LGHNA, CDR2 YSLEER, per germline. The CDR3 loop is CASSLASGDYEQYF. In DNA form, the CDR3 reads TGCGCCAGCAGCCTGGCCAGCGGTGACTACGAGCAGTACTTC.

The chain joins TRBV30 to TRBJ2-5; 15 positions agree with TRBD2. The CDR3 extends over 19 amino acids. Germline values: CDR1 GTSNPN, CDR2 SVGIG (reference sequence). Unmatched junction bases numbered 20, after V lost 8 bases and J lost 4 bases. CDR3 in DNA: TGTGCCCTGGACGACCTACCGGGACTAGCGGGAGGTTCGTTAGAGACCCAGTACTTC. Its protein product is CALDDLPGLAGGSLETQYF.